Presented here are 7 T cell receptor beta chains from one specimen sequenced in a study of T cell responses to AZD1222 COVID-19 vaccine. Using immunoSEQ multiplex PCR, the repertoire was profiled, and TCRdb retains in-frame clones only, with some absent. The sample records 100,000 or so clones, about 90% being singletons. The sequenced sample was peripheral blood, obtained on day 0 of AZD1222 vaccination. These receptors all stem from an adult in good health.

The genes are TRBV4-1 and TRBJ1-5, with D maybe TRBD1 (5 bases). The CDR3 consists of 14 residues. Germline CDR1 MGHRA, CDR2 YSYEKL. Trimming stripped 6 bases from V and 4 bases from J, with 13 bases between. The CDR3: CASRRGLGNQPQHF. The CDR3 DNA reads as TGCGCCAGCAGGCGGGGACTCGGAAATCAGCCCCAGCATTTT.

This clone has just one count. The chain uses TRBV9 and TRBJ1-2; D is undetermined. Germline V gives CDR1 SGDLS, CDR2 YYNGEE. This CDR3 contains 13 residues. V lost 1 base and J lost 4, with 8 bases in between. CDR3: CASSVRDGYGYTF. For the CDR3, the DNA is TGTGCCAGCAGCGTAAGGGATGGCTATGGCTACACCTTC.

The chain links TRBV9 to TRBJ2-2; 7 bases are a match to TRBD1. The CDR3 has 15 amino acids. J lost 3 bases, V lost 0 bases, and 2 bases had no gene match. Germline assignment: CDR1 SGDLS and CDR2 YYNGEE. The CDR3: CASSVGTGDTGELFF. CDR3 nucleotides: TGTGCCAGCAGCGTAGGAACAGGGGACACCGGGGAGCTGTTTTTT.

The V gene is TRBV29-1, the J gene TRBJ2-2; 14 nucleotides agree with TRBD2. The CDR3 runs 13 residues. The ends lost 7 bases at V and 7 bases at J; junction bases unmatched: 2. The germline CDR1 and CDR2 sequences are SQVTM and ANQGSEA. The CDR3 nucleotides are TGCAGCGCGGGACTAGCGGGAGACGGGGAGCTGTTTTTT. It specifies CSAGLAGDGELFF.

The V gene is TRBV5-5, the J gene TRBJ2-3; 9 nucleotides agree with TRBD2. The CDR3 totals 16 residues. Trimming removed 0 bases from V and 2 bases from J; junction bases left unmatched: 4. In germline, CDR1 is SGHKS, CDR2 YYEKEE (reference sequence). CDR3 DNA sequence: TGTGCCAGCAGCTTGGAACTAGCGGGTTTCACAGATACGCAGTATTTT. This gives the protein CASSLELAGFTDTQYF.

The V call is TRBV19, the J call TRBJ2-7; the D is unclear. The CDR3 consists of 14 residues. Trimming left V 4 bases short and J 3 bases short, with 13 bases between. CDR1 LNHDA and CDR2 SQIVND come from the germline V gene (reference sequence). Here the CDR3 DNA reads TGTGCCAGTAGTACCTGGGGAAGGGACTACGAGCAGTACTTC. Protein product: CASSTWGRDYEQYF. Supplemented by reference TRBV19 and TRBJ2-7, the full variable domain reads DGGITQSPKYLFRKEGQNVTLSCEQNLNHDAMYWYRQDPGQGLRLIYYSQIVNDFQKGDIAEGYSVSREKKESFPLTVTSAQKNPTAFYLCASSTWGRDYEQYFGPGTRLTVT.

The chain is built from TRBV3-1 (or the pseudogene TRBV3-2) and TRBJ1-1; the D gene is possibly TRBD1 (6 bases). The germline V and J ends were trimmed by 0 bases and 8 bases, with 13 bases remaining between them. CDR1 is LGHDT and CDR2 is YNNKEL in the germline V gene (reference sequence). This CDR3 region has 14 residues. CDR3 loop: CASSQDPTGPEAFF. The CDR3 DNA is TGTGCCAGCAGCCAAGACCCGACAGGCCCGGAAGCTTTCTTT.